This T cell receptor beta chain was recovered during a study of OX40 agonist ivuxolimab in advanced cancers. The protocol was immunoSEQ multiplex PCR, while the TCRdb copy is restricted to in-frame clones and leaves out a portion. The sample comprises nearly 65,000 clones, roughly nine tenths of which are singletons, and around 4% rests with the top ten. Trimming took 4 bases from V and 0 from J, leaving 9 bases between them. The CDR3 has 15 amino acids. Per germline, CDR1 MGHRA and CDR2 YSYEKL. This TCR derives from an adult with an advanced solid tumor such as melanoma, head and neck, liver or kidney cancer. The input for sequencing was CD4+ or CD8+ T cells sorted from blood, taken in a trial of the OX40 agonist ivuxolimab. The V call is TRBV4-1, the J call TRBJ2-2; possible D gene TRBD2, 5 bases. CDR3 sequence reads: CASSLTGTNTGELFF. The CDR3, as DNA: TGCGCCAGCAGCCTAACGGGGACGAACACCGGGGAGCTGTTTTTT.